These 21 T cell receptor beta chains share one sample of origin, sequenced in a study of blood T cell repertoires in COVID-19. Measured with immunoSEQ multiplex PCR; TCRdb has only the in-frame clones, and not every one. Seen here are about 180,000 clones, 60% to 80% observed once, and the top ten hold more than 25%. Sequenced material: peripheral blood. The receptors come from a woman between 70 and 85 years old with acute or convalescent COVID-19.

This sequence joins TRBV7-2 and TRBJ2-3; D is uncertain. This CDR3 spans 13 amino acids. CDR1 SGHTA and CDR2 FQGNSA come from the germline V gene. V lost 0 bases and J lost 6, with 7 bases in between. The CDR3 DNA reads as TGTGCCAGCAGCTTAGCGATCCGGGATACGCAGTATTTT. Translating it yields CASSLAIRDTQYF. The complete variable domain, with remaining parts taken from reference TRBV7-2 and TRBJ2-3, reads GAGVSQSPSNKVTEKGKDVELRCDPISGHTALYWYRQSLGQGLEFLIYFQGNSAPDKSGLPSDRFSAERTGGSVSTLTIQRTQQEDSAVYLCASSLAIRDTQYFGPGTRLTVL.

The V gene is TRBV19, the J gene TRBJ2-5; D call uncertain. The CDR3 length is 15 residues. Trimming took 7 bases from V and 5 from J, leaving 20 bases between them. CDR1 is LNHDA, CDR2 SQIVND, per germline (reference sequence). The CDR3 DNA is TGTGCCAGTACAAACAGAGCTACGTTTGAGGAGACCCAGTACTTC. Its protein is CASTNRATFEETQYF. The full variable domain, in which reference TRBV19 and TRBJ2-5 provide the parts outside the CDR3, is DGGITQSPKYLFRKEGQNVTLSCEQNLNHDAMYWYRQDPGQGLRLIYYSQIVNDFQKGDIAEGYSVSREKKESFPLTVTSAQKNPTAFYLCASTNRATFEETQYFGPGTRLLVL.

The chain carries TRBV2 and TRBJ2-1; D gene unclear. CDR3 length equals 15 residues. Germline assignment: CDR1 SNHLY and CDR2 FYNNEI. The V gene lost 0 bases and the J gene lost 0 bases, with 6 bases spanning the gap. The CDR3, as DNA: TGTGCCAGCAGTGAAGCCGGTAGCTCCTACAATGAGCAGTTCTTC. Its translation is CASSEAGSSYNEQFF. Based on the CDR3 plus reference TRBV2 and TRBJ2-1, the full variable domain is EPEVTQTPSHQVTQMGQEVILRCVPISNHLYFYWYRQILGQKVEFLVSFYNNEISEKSEIFDDQFSVERPDGSNFTLKIRSTKLEDSAMYFCASSEAGSSYNEQFFGPGTRLTVL.

V is TRBV28 and J is TRBJ2-3, with a tentative D call TRBD1 (6 bases). The CDR3 length is 16 residues. CDR1 and CDR2 from the germline V gene are MDHEN and SYDVKM. V was trimmed by 5 bases and J by 3 bases, leaving 18 bases between them. The CDR3 sequence: CASSELRGSRTDTQYF. In DNA, the CDR3 is TGTGCCAGCAGTGAACTCAGGGGTTCAAGAACAGATACGCAGTATTTT.

The gene calls are TRBV3-1 (or the pseudogene TRBV3-2) and TRBJ1-2, with D possibly matching TRBD1 (6 bases). Germline V gene data show CDR1 as LGHDT and CDR2 as YNNKEL (reference sequence). Trimming took 3 bases from V and 7 from J, leaving 12 bases between them. The CDR3 sequence is 13 residues long. CDR3 sequence: CASSHYREGGYTF. CDR3 in DNA: TGTGCCAGCAGCCATTACAGGGAGGGTGGCTACACCTTC.

The chain carries TRBV7-8 and TRBJ2-7, with TRBD2 matching 10 bases. Losses at the gene ends were 5 bases for V and 2 bases for J; bases not matched to a gene: 6. Germline assignment: CDR1 SGHVS and CDR2 FQNEAQ. The CDR3 is made up of 15 amino acids. DNA for the CDR3: TGTGCCAGCAGCCAAAGGACTAGCGGAACCTACGAGCAGTACTTC. Amino acids: CASSQRTSGTYEQYF.

This chain connects TRBV9 to TRBJ1-1; no clear D. CDR1 and CDR2 from the germline V gene are SGDLS and YYNGEE. The CDR3 sequence is 15 residues long. V lost 1 base and J 1 base, leaving 11 bases between the germline ends. Written as DNA, the CDR3 is TGTGCCAGCAGCGTATTCCCCGGCGGGAACACTGAAGCTTTCTTT. This encodes CASSVFPGGNTEAFF.

This rearrangement joins TRBV6-1 to TRBJ2-7, with 14 bases aligning to TRBD2. Germline V lookup: CDR1 MNHNS, CDR2 SASEGT. The CDR3 runs 17 residues. J was trimmed by 0 bases and V by 3 bases; bases with no gene match: 4. The CDR3 here is CASSDRGLAGVSYEQYF. Here the CDR3 DNA reads TGTGCCAGCAGTGACCGGGGACTAGCGGGGGTCTCCTACGAGCAGTACTTC.

The chain couples TRBV6-5 to TRBJ2-7, with TRBD2 matching 7 bases. The trim removed 4 bases at V and 4 bases at J, leaving 13 bases unmatched. The CDR3 is 16 residues long. Germline values: CDR1 MNHEY, CDR2 SVGAGI. The CDR3 region has the DNA TGTGCCAGCAGTTCCCTCTTATTGACTAGCACATACGAGCAGTACTTC. This gives the protein CASSSLLLTSTYEQYF.

This rearrangement joins TRBV30 to TRBJ2-5; D is undetermined. The V gene lost 2 bases and the J gene lost 5 bases, with 9 bases spanning the gap. The length of the CDR3 is 12 residues. Germline V lookup: CDR1 GTSNPN, CDR2 SVGIG (reference sequence). The CDR3 DNA reads as TGTGCCTGGAGTCCTCAGTGGGAGACCCAGTACTTC. It translates to CAWSPQWETQYF.

The chain has TRBV12-3 or TRBV12-4 and TRBJ1-1; 10 bases agree with TRBD1. CDR3 size: 13 residues. V lost 7 bases to trimming and J lost 8 bases; unmatched junction nucleotides: 7. The CDR3 DNA reads as TGTGCCAGCACCCCGACGGGACAGGGGGAAGCTTTCTTT. This encodes CASTPTGQGEAFF.

The chain uses TRBV19 and TRBJ2-1; 9 bases map to TRBD2. Germline CDR1 is LNHDA and CDR2 is SQIVND (reference sequence). CDR3 length: 14 residues. V trimming: 3 bases; J trimming: 14 bases; junction bases outside the gene matches: 11. The CDR3 DNA reads TGTGCCAGTAGTATGGGGCTAGCGGGACATATAGAGTTCTTC. Amino acids: CASSMGLAGHIEFF.

This clone was seen once. The V call is TRBV19, the J call TRBJ1-2; 8 nucleotides agree with TRBD1. After removal of 5 bases from V and 2 bases from J, the junction contained 4 bases not matched to a gene. CDR1 and CDR2 from the germline V gene are LNHDA and SQIVND (reference sequence). This CDR3 comprises 14 residues. Written as DNA, the CDR3 is TGTGCCAGTAGTGGACAGGGAAGGAACTATGGCTACACCTTC. Its translation is CASSGQGRNYGYTF.

The V and J genes are TRBV5-4 and TRBJ2-3, with TRBD2 matching 9 bases. Germline loops: CDR1 SGHNT, CDR2 YYREEE (reference sequence). The CDR3 has 16 amino acids. J lost 2 bases, V lost 6 bases, and 10 bases had no gene match. CDR3 nucleotides: TGTGCCAGCAATTTGCGGCTAGCGGGAAACACAGATACGCAGTATTTT. Translation gives CASNLRLAGNTDTQYF. The entire variable domain, with the rest obtained from reference TRBV5-4 and TRBJ2-3, is as follows: ETGVTQSPTHLIKTRGQQVTLRCSSQSGHNTVSWYQQALGQGPQFIFQYYREEENGRGNFPPRFSGLQFPNYSSELNVNALELDDSALYLCASNLRLAGNTDTQYFGPGTRLTVL.

The chain has TRBV6-5 and TRBJ2-7; 8 nucleotides align to TRBD2. The CDR3 is made up of 15 amino acids. V lost 9 bases to trimming and J lost 4 bases; unmatched junction nucleotides: 14. Germline CDR1 reads MNHEY; CDR2 reads SVGAGI. CDR3 sequence (DNA): TGTGCCAGTCAGCGGGGGCGGGAGAGCGTATACGAGCAGTACTTC. Protein product: CASQRGRESVYEQYF.

There are a few counts of this clone. The V gene is TRBV30, the J gene TRBJ2-7; TRBD2 agrees at 7 bases. Germline V gene data show CDR1 as GTSNPN and CDR2 as SVGIG (reference sequence). The CDR3 contains 15 residues. The V and J ends lost 2 bases and 7 bases, in that order; junction bases with no gene match: 14. CDR3 sequence reads: CAWSSKGGFRYEQYF. The DNA for the CDR3 is TGTGCCTGGAGTTCAAAGGGAGGGTTTAGGTATGAGCAGTACTTC.

The chain is built from TRBV3-1 (or the pseudogene TRBV3-2) and TRBJ2-3; D is undetermined. The CDR3 contains 13 residues. The germline V gene has CDR1 LGHDT and CDR2 YNNKEL (reference sequence). Trimming removed 4 bases at V and 0 bases at J, with 5 bases between. The CDR3 is CASSRLSTDTQYF. In nucleotides, the CDR3 is TGTGCCAGCAGCCGACTTAGCACAGATACGCAGTATTTT.

This chain links TRBV4-1 with TRBJ1-2, with D perhaps TRBD1 (5 bases). Deletions cut 4 bases from V and 2 bases from J, with 11 bases between. CDR3 length equals 14 residues. CDR1 and CDR2 from the germline V gene are MGHRA and YSYEKL. The CDR3 loop reads CASSPQAGNYGYTF. For the CDR3, the DNA is TGCGCCAGCAGCCCTCAAGCAGGGAACTATGGCTACACCTTC.

The chain carries TRBV28 and TRBJ2-3; weak D call: TRBD1 (5 bases). Trimming removed 6 bases at V and 3 bases at J, with 19 bases between. This CDR3 is 16 amino acids long. The germline V gene has CDR1 MDHEN and CDR2 SYDVKM. The CDR3 here is CASRTDTGYRTDTQYF. In DNA form, the CDR3 reads TGTGCCAGCAGAACCGATACAGGTTATCGGACAGATACGCAGTATTTT. Complete variable domain (other parts from reference TRBV28 and TRBJ2-3): DVKVTQSSRYLVKRTGEKVFLECVQDMDHENMFWYRQDPGLGLRLIYFSYDVKMKEKGDIPEGYSVSREKKERFSLILESASTNQTSMYLCASRTDTGYRTDTQYFGPGTRLTVL.

This clone has just one count. V gene TRBV19 combines with J gene TRBJ2-3, with D perhaps TRBD1 (5 bases). V was shortened by 9 bases and J by 4 bases, with 20 bases between the two germline ends. The CDR3 totals 15 residues. CDR1 LNHDA and CDR2 SQIVND come from the germline V gene (reference sequence). CDR3 DNA sequence: TGTGCCAGCCGTAGACAGCCCCGTTTGGCAGATACGCAGTATTTT. As protein: CASRRQPRLADTQYF.

The CDR3 reads CASSESSNRAAGTSGSRGQFF. Here the CDR3 DNA reads TGTGCCAGCAGTGAATCCTCTAATAGGGCCGCAGGGACTAGCGGGAGTCGAGGGCAGTTCTTC. V gene TRBV6-1 combines with J gene TRBJ2-1; 14 nucleotides line up with TRBD2. Germline CDR1 reads MNHNS; CDR2 reads SASEGT. CDR3 length: 21 amino acids. J lost 12 bases, V lost 2 bases, and 24 bases had no gene match.